This TCR beta chain emerged from a study of blood T cell repertoires in COVID-19. Study context: Samples representing acute and convalescent COVID-19 were sourced from the United States, Italy and Spain.

Source study methods: Estimation of nucleated cell counts relied on the amplification of reference gene primers. Measured with immunoSEQ multiplex PCR; TCRdb has only the in-frame clones, and not every one. V, J and clone size are those of that table, while D and trimming were read from the DNA. This sample has some 290,000 clones, with roughly 89% found just once. Residents of 24 US areas, aged 18 to 89 years, made up the participants. Cohorts were based on clinical histories the participants reported. CDR3 length equals 15 residues. The germline gives CDR1 MGHDK, CDR2 SYGVNS. V shed 4 bases and J 4 bases; nucleotides not matched to a gene: 7.

Specimen: PBMCs or T cells enriched from blood (not recorded which). The rearrangement links TRBV25-1 to TRBJ1-3, with 7 nucleotides matching TRBD1. The clonotype originates from a woman aged 30 to 39 who had recovered from COVID-19. CDR3 in amino acids: CASSGKQGFGNTIYF. In nucleotides, the CDR3 is TGTGCCAGCAGTGGCAAACAGGGGTTCGGAAACACCATATATTTT.